The 9 T cell receptor beta chains presented below share a single source sample, sequenced in a study of T cell responses to AZD1222 COVID-19 vaccine. Sequencing used immunoSEQ multiplex PCR; TCRdb keeps in-frame clones, though not all of them. The table shows around 99,000 clones, with about 85% occurring only once. The sequencing used peripheral blood, collected on day 0 of AZD1222 vaccination. All receptors come from an adult in good health.

The chain is built from TRBV7-8 and TRBJ2-1; TRBD2 matches 8 bases. The CDR3 is made up of 17 amino acids. The V gene's germline CDR1 is SGHVS and CDR2 FQNEAQ. The ends lost 1 base at V and 4 bases at J; junction bases unmatched: 9. DNA for the CDR3: TGTGCCAGCAGCTTAGTCGGGAGGGCGCAGTCTTACAATGAGCAGTTCTTC. This sequence encodes CASSLVGRAQSYNEQFF.

This chain connects TRBV7-2 to TRBJ2-7; 11 bases are a match to TRBD2. The CDR3 totals 16 residues. Looked up from germline, CDR1 is SGHTA and CDR2 is FQGNSA. V dropped 3 bases and J dropped 2; count of bases not matched to a gene: 6. CDR3 DNA: TGTGCCAGCAGCTTCACACTAGCGGGAGTCCCCTACGAGCAGTACTTC. This sequence encodes CASSFTLAGVPYEQYF.

The chain recombines TRBV10-2 with TRBJ2-3, with D perhaps TRBD2 (5 bases). V lost 2 bases and J lost 4, with 10 bases in between. Germline lookup yields CDR1 WSHSY and CDR2 SAAADI. The CDR3 length is 14 residues. The CDR3 region is CASSETGWSDTQYF. The CDR3 nucleotides read TGCGCCAGCAGTGAGACGGGGTGGTCAGATACGCAGTATTTT.

This chain links TRBV19 with TRBJ1-3; D remains unclear. V lost 8 bases and J lost 0, with 8 bases in between. Germline V gene sequence: CDR1 LNHDA, CDR2 SQIVND (reference sequence). The CDR3 covers 13 residues. In nucleotides, the CDR3 is TGTGCCAGTGGGGTTATCTCTGGAAACACCATATATTTT. Translation gives CASGVISGNTIYF.

The chain has TRBV7-2 and TRBJ2-1; 13 nucleotides align to TRBD2. The CDR3 has 16 residues. Germline V gene lookup returns CDR1 SGHTA and CDR2 FQGNSA. The junction had 7 bases not matched to a gene; V was cut back by 5 bases and J by 6 bases. DNA for the CDR3: TGTGCCAGCAGCCCAAAAACTAGCGGGAGGGCCAATGAGCAGTTCTTC. The encoded protein is CASSPKTSGRANEQFF.

This chain uses TRBV7-3 with TRBJ2-1; the match to TRBD2 covers 11 bases. Germline values: CDR1 SGHTA, CDR2 FQGTGA. This CDR3 is built from 17 residues. The J segment lost 3 bases and the V segment lost 1 base, leaving 5 bases of the junction unmatched. CDR3 bases: TGTGCCAGCAGCTTAATCGGGCTAGCGGGAGGCTACAATGAGCAGTTCTTC. Encoded protein: CASSLIGLAGGYNEQFF.

The chain combines TRBV5-1 with TRBJ2-1; TRBD2 matches at 13 bases. Germline lookup yields CDR1 SGHRS and CDR2 YFSETQ. The V and J ends lost 3 bases and 8 bases, in that order; junction bases with no gene match: 11. The CDR3 is 17 residues long. The CDR3 coding sequence is TGCGCCAGCAGCTCGACTTACGGGACTAGCGGGACCGATGAGCAGTTCTTC. Encoded protein: CASSSTYGTSGTDEQFF.

This clone was seen a single time. The CDR3: CASSSGLAGPYEQYF. In nucleotides, the CDR3 is TGTGCCAGCAGCTCCGGACTAGCGGGGCCCTACGAGCAGTACTTC. The chain couples TRBV7-6 to TRBJ2-7; 12 bases agree with TRBD2. Germline-derived CDR1 and CDR2 are SGHVS and FNYEAQ. Unmatched junction bases numbered 3, after V lost 4 bases and J lost 2 bases. This CDR3 is 15 amino acids long. Variable domain in full (rest from reference TRBV7-6 and TRBJ2-7): GAGVSQSPRYKVTKRGQDVALRCDPISGHVSLYWYRQALGQGPEFLTYFNYEAQQDKSGLPNDRFSAERPEGSISTLTIQRTEQRDSAMYRCASSSGLAGPYEQYFGPGTRLTVT.

This chain links TRBV19 with TRBJ1-3; 9 bases are shared with TRBD1. The CDR3 has 13 amino acids. V shed 6 bases and J 4 bases; nucleotides not matched to a gene: 1. Germline V gene lookup returns CDR1 LNHDA and CDR2 SQIVND (reference sequence). The CDR3 reads CASSGTGGNTIYF. In nucleotides, the CDR3 is TGTGCCAGTAGCGGGACAGGGGGAAACACCATATATTTT.